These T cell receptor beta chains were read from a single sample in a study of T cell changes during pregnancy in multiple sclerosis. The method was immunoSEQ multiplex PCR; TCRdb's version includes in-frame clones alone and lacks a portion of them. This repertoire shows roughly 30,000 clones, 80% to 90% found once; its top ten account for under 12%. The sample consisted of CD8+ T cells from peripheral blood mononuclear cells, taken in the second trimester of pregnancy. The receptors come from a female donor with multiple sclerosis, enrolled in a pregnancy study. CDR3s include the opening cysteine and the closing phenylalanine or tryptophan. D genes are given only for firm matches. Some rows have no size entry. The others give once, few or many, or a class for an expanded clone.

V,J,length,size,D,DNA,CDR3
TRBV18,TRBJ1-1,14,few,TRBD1,TGTGCCAGCTCACCATTCAGGGGGAGGACTGAAGCTTTCTTT,CASSPFRGRTEAFF
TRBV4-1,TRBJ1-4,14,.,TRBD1,TGCGCCAGCAGTCGGGACAGCCTAAATGAAAAACTGTTTTTT,CASSRDSLNEKLFF
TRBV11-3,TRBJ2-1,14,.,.,TGTGCCAGCAGTCTTTTTGACACCCCCAATGAGCAGTTCTTC,CASSLFDTPNEQFF
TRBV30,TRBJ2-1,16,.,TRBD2,TGTGCCTGGATGGAGACTAGCCAATCGCCCTACAATGAGCAGTTCTTC,CAWMETSQSPYNEQFF
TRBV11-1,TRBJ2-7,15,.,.,TGTGCCAGCAGCCCCTCGATTGCGAGCTCCTACGAGCAGTACTTC,CASSPSIASSYEQYF
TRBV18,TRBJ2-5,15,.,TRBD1,TGTGCCAGCTCACCGGGACAGGGGGCTGAAGAGACCCAGTACTTC,CASSPGQGAEETQYF
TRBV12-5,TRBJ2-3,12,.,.,TGTGCTAGTGGGCCAGGGCGGGATCCGCAGTATTTT,CASGPGRDPQYF
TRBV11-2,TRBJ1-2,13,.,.,TGTGCCAGCAGCTTGGAGGGCCCCACCGGCTACACCTTC,CASSLEGPTGYTF
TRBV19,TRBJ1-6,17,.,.,TGTGCCAGTCCATTAGCGGGGAGTCGGTCCTATAATTCACCCCTCCACTTT,CASPLAGSRSYNSPLHF
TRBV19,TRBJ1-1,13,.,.,TGTGCCAGTAGTATGGCGAGGGGGACTGAAGCTTTCTTT,CASSMARGTEAFF
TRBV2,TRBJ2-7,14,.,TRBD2,TGTGCCAGCAGTGCCTCCGGGGAGGGCCCAAGGCAGTACTTC,CASSASGEGPRQYF
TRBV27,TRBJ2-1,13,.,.,TGTGCCAGCAGAGGGGCGGCCTACAATGAGCAGTTCTTC,CASRGAAYNEQFF
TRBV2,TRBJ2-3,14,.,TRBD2,TGTGCCAGGCTGGGCGGGGGGGCAACAGATACGCAGTATTTT,CARLGGGATDTQYF
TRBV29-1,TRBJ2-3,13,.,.,TGCAGCGTTGGTTCCGGGGTTCGGGATACGCAGTATTTT,CSVGSGVRDTQYF
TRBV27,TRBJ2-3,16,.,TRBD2,TGTGCCAGCAGTTTATATGCGGGGGGTTACACAGATACGCAGTATTTT,CASSLYAGGYTDTQYF
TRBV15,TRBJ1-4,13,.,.,TGTGCCACCAGCATGGGGGGTGGTGAAAAACTGTTTTTT,CATSMGGGEKLFF
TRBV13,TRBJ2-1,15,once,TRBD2,TGTGCCAGCAGCTTCGGTAGCGGGGGGGTCAATGAGCAGTTCTTC,CASSFGSGGVNEQFF
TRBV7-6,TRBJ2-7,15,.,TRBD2,TGTGCCAGCAGCTCCTCTAGCGGGAGGGTAGGCGAGCAGTACTTC,CASSSSSGRVGEQYF
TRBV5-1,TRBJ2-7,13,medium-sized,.,TGCGCCAGCAGCTGGGACAAGTCCTACGAGCAGTACTTC,CASSWDKSYEQYF
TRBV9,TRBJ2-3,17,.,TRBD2,TGTGCCAGCAGCGTAGGTGGTAGCGGGGTTAGCACAGATACGCAGTATTTT,CASSVGGSGVSTDTQYF
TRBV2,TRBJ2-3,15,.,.,TGTGCCCTTAAGGGTTGGACTCGGAGCACAGATACGCAGTATTTT,CALKGWTRSTDTQYF
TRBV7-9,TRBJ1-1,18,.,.,TGTGCCAGCAGCTCACAAAAGGGAGGGGGGCGTCTAAACACTGAAGCTTTCTTT,CASSSQKGGGRLNTEAFF
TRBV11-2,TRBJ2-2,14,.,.,TGTGCCAGCAGCGAGGGACTTTACACCGGGGAGCTGTTTTTT,CASSEGLYTGELFF
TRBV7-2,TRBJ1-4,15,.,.,TGTGCCAGCAGCTTACGGGGGAGACGTAATGAAAAACTGTTTTTT,CASSLRGRRNEKLFF
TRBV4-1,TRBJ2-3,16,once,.,TGCGCCAGCAGCCAAGGCGCCAGCGGGTCATCAGATACGCAGTATTTT,CASSQGASGSSDTQYF
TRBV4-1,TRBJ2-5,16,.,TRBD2,TGCGCCAGCAGCCAAGAACTAGCGGGGGCGCGGGAGACCCAGTACTTC,CASSQELAGARETQYF
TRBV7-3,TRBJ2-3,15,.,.,TGTGCCAGCAGCTTAAGTCAGAGGGCGGCAGATACGCAGTATTTT,CASSLSQRAADTQYF
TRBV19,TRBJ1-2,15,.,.,TGTGCCAGTGATCCTTTGGGGCTGTCTAACTATGGCTACACCTTC,CASDPLGLSNYGYTF
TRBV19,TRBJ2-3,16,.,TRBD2,TGTGCCAGTAGTATAGGACTAGCGGGGGTCACAGATACGCAGTATTTT,CASSIGLAGVTDTQYF
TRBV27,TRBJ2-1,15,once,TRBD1,TGTGCCAGCAGTTTATCCGGGACAGGGATCAATGAGCAGTTCTTC,CASSLSGTGINEQFF
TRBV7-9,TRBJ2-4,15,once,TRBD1,TGTGCCAGCAGCCACTCCGGGACAGGGGAAAACATTCAGTACTTC,CASSHSGTGENIQYF
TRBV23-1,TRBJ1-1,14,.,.,TGCGCCAGCAGAGACTCCAGGGGAGGGGGTGAAGCTTTCTTT,CASRDSRGGGEAFF
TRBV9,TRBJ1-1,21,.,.,TGTGCCAGCAGCTCTAGGCAGGCCGGAGGAGCTCCCCCCCCCACGGACACTGAAGCTTTCTTT,CASSSRQAGGAPPPTDTEAFF
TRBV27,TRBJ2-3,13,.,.,TGTGCCAGCGGAGGTCCCTTCACAGATACGCAGTATTTT,CASGGPFTDTQYF
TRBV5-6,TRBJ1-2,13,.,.,TGTGCCAGCAGCCCCGGGGAGTTCTATGGCTACACCTTC,CASSPGEFYGYTF
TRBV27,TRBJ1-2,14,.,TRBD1,TGTGCCAGCAGTTCCGGGACAGGGATCTATGGCTACACCTTC,CASSSGTGIYGYTF
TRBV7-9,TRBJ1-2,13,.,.,TGTGCCAGCACGGGGGGCGGATACTATGGCTACACCTTC,CASTGGGYYGYTF
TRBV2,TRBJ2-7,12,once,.,TGTGCCAGCAGTGGGGGGGCCTACGAGCAGTACTTC,CASSGGAYEQYF
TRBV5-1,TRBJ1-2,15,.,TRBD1,TGCGCCAGCAGCGAGAGACAGGGGCAGAACTATGGCTACACCTTC,CASSERQGQNYGYTF
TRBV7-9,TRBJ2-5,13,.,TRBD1,TGTGCCAGCAGCTGGGACAGCCAAGAGACCCAGTACTTC,CASSWDSQETQYF
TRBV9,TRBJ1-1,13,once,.,TGTGCCAGCAGCCCCTCGAGAGGCACTGAAGCTTTCTTT,CASSPSRGTEAFF
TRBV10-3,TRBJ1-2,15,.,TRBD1,TGTGCCATCAGTGAGTGGGACAGGGCTTCGTATGGCTACACCTTC,CAISEWDRASYGYTF